This T cell receptor beta chain was observed in a study of shared clonotypes between healthy human individuals. Study information: Donor ages ranged 18 to 49 years: a couple of women, a few men.

Remarks on this clone: What it binds is not known.

Healthy and HIV-negative, the adult donors had no recent acute infections or vaccinations. V was trimmed by 8 bases and J by 4 bases, leaving 8 bases between them. The CDR3 sequence is 11 residues long. The V gene's germline CDR1 is MGHDK and CDR2 SYGVNS. Method: immunoSEQ multiplex PCR; TCRdb's copy keeps in-frame clones and lacks some. Of 1,400,000 or so clones in the sample, 97% to 99% are singletons; the top ten hold over 0.3%. Notes on the study in general: A generally larger estimated richness was seen in naive subsets than in memory subsets.

The source material was naive CD4+ T cells sorted from blood. Subset meaning: CD45RA+ positively selected. V is TRBV25-1 and J is TRBJ1-2; possible D gene TRBD1, 5 bases. This sequence originates from a man under 40 in good health. The CDR3 here is CASGRGYGYTF. CDR3 DNA: TGTGCCAGCGGGAGGGGCTATGGCTACACCTTC.